These 29 T cell receptor beta chains were all obtained from the same sample, sequenced in a study of CD8 T cells in Susac syndrome. When the RNA was reverse transcribed, random hexamers were used with an input of 0.5 to 1 ug. One entry per CDR3 protein, called by TCRdb with MiXCR from the immunoSEQ multiplex PCR reads. The sample records around 150,000 distinct CDR3 sequences, around 94% being singletons. The specimen was CD4+ T cells from PBMCs. Receptor source: a human donor with multiple sclerosis.

The chain employs TRBV28 and TRBJ2-6; the D is unclear. CDR1 MDHEN and CDR2 SYDVKM come from the germline V gene. CDR3 length: 13 amino acids. Deletions cut 6 bases from V and 4 bases from J, with 7 bases between. CDR3 nucleotides: TGTGCCAGCAGAAAGAGAGGGGCCAACGTCCTGACTTTC. Protein product: CASRKRGANVLTF.

The V call is TRBV18, the J call TRBJ1-1, with D perhaps TRBD1 (6 bases). The V and J ends lost 0 bases and 1 base respectively, with 12 bases between them. From germline, CDR1 is KGHSH and CDR2 LQKENI. The CDR3 sequence is 16 residues long. CDR3 DNA sequence: TGTGCCAGCTCACCACCTCGTTCGACAGGGAACACTGAAGCTTTCTTT. This sequence encodes CASSPPRSTGNTEAFF.

The rearrangement uses TRBV20-1 and TRBJ2-1, with 9 bases identical to TRBD1. The CDR3 is 15 residues long. Losses at the gene ends were 5 bases for V and 7 bases for J; bases not matched to a gene: 12. The germline V gene has CDR1 DFQATT and CDR2 SNEGSKA (reference sequence). The CDR3 here is CSALSPGTGKNEQFF. In nucleotides, the CDR3 is TGCAGTGCTCTGAGCCCCGGGACAGGGAAGAATGAGCAGTTCTTC.

The V and J genes are TRBV11-2 and TRBJ2-4; weak D call: TRBD2 (6 bases). The CDR3 has 12 amino acids. Trimming removed 5 bases at V and 11 bases at J, with 13 bases between. CDR1 and CDR2 (germline): SGHAT, FQNNGV. CDR3 DNA sequence: TGTGCCAGCAGCCCTAGCGTCGCTCTTCAGTACTTC. Its translation: CASSPSVALQYF.

The J gene is TRBJ2-3, the V gene TRBV9; 11 nucleotides agree with TRBD2. Germline V gene sequence: CDR1 SGDLS, CDR2 YYNGEE. With 0 bases clipped from V and 0 bases from J, the junction kept 0 bases outside the gene matches. This CDR3 is 16 amino acids long. The CDR3 protein is CASSVGTSGSTDTQYF. The CDR3 nucleotides read TGTGCCAGCAGCGTAGGGACTAGCGGGAGCACAGATACGCAGTATTTT. The entire variable domain, with the rest obtained from reference TRBV9 and TRBJ2-3, is as follows: DSGVTQTPKHLITATGQRVTLRCSPRSGDLSVYWYQQSLDQGLQFLIQYYNGEERAKGNILERFSAQQFPDLHSELNLSSLELGDSALYFCASSVGTSGSTDTQYFGPGTRLTVL.

V gene TRBV12-3 or TRBV12-4 combines with J gene TRBJ2-7; weak D call: TRBD1 (7 bases). This CDR3 region has 14 residues. V was trimmed by 5 bases and J by 5 bases, leaving 16 bases between them. The CDR3 nucleotides read TGTGCCAGCAGTGCCCGACAGGGAGGCCACGAGCAGTACTTC. It codes for CASSARQGGHEQYF.

This clonotype was observed a few times. The V and J genes are TRBV5-6 and TRBJ1-2, with D unresolved. Germline V gene data show CDR1 as SGHDT and CDR2 as YYEEEE. There are 16 residues in the CDR3. The V end lost 2 bases, the J end lost 8 bases, and 22 bases lay between the germline ends. The CDR3, as DNA: TGTGCCAGCAGCTTTTGGAGCCATTTCGGGCCTGGAGGCTACACCTTC. Translated, it gives CASSFWSHFGPGGYTF.

The chain is built from TRBV3-1 and TRBJ2-1; the match to TRBD2 covers 10 bases. J lost 7 bases, V lost 4 bases, and 7 bases had no gene match. Germline V gene sequence: CDR1 LGHDT, CDR2 YNNKEL (reference sequence). The CDR3 contains 15 residues. The CDR3 is CASSRVAGGWNEQFF. The DNA of the CDR3 is TGTGCCAGCAGCCGGGTAGCGGGAGGCTGGAATGAGCAGTTCTTC.

This chain links TRBV29-1 with TRBJ2-3, with D perhaps assigned TRBD1 or TRBD2 (5 bases each). V was cut by 5 bases and J by 1 base, with 13 bases left in between. CDR3 length: 14 amino acids. Looked up from germline, CDR1 is SQVTM and CDR2 is ANQGSEA. The chain's CDR3 is CSVIKMGGTDTQYF. Here the CDR3 DNA reads TGCAGCGTTATTAAGATGGGGGGCACAGATACGCAGTATTTT.

This clonotype was observed once. This chain uses TRBV12-3 or TRBV12-4 with TRBJ2-1; D not certain. The CDR3 spans 16 residues. V lost 5 bases, J lost 1 base, and 15 bases lay in between. In DNA form, the CDR3 reads TGTGCCAGCAGTACCGGAAGTGGGTCGTCCTACAATGAGCAGTTCTTC. Its protein is CASSTGSGSSYNEQFF.

This sequence joins TRBV5-1 and TRBJ2-1; a possible D gene is TRBD1 (6 bases). CDR1 is SGHRS and CDR2 is YFSETQ in the germline V gene. V lost 5 bases and J 4 bases, leaving 13 bases between the germline ends. The CDR3 is made up of 14 amino acids. The CDR3 loop is CASSFNRVYNEQFF. CDR3 DNA sequence: TGCGCCAGCAGTTTCAACAGGGTTTACAATGAGCAGTTCTTC.

The rearrangement joins TRBV28 to TRBJ1-4; 9 bases map to TRBD1. V lost 7 bases and J lost 7; bases outside the gene matches: 4. This CDR3 is built from 13 residues. Germline V lookup: CDR1 MDHEN, CDR2 SYDVKM. The CDR3 coding sequence is TGTGCCAGCACGGGGACAGGGACTGAAAAACTGTTTTTT. Its translation is CASTGTGTEKLFF.

This clonotype was seen a few times. This chain links TRBV6-1 with TRBJ2-7; TRBD2 aligns across 7 bases. CDR3 length: 14 amino acids. With 5 bases clipped from V and 0 bases from J, the junction kept 4 bases outside the gene matches. Germline loops: CDR1 MNHNS, CDR2 SASEGT. CDR3 DNA: TGTGCCAGCAGTCCAGGACTAGGCTCCTACGAGCAGTACTTC. Translated: CASSPGLGSYEQYF.

This chain links TRBV7-2 with TRBJ2-5, with 10 bases matching TRBD2. Germline loops: CDR1 SGHTA, CDR2 FQGNSA. V gave up 5 bases and J gave up 7 bases; unmatched junction bases: 4. This CDR3 region has 13 residues. The CDR3 region has the DNA TGTGCCAGCAGCGGGACTAGCGTTACGACCCAGTACTTC. This translates into CASSGTSVTTQYF.

The rearrangement joins TRBV19 to TRBJ2-1, with 9 bases lining up with TRBD2. This CDR3 is 13 amino acids long. Trimming cost V 10 bases and J 4 bases; bases outside gene matches: 5. The germline CDR1 and CDR2 sequences are LNHDA and SQIVND (reference sequence). In DNA, the CDR3 is TGTGCCACGTCTAGCGGGAATTACAATGAGCAGTTCTTC. Amino acid sequence: CATSSGNYNEQFF.

The rearrangement joins TRBV9 to TRBJ2-2; either TRBD1 or TRBD2 may supply D (5 bases each). The CDR3 extends over 17 amino acids. V was shortened by 1 base and J by 7 bases, with 20 bases between the two germline ends. The germline gives CDR1 SGDLS, CDR2 YYNGEE. For the CDR3, the DNA is TGTGCCAGCAGCGTAACCCCGGGACCCCCCTTGGGCGGGGAGCTGTTTTTT. Its translation: CASSVTPGPPLGGELFF.

This sequence joins TRBV3-1 and TRBJ1-2; no reliable D call. The germline V and J ends were trimmed by 4 bases and 7 bases, with 16 bases remaining between them. This CDR3 has 14 amino acids. The germline CDR1 and CDR2 sequences are LGHDT and YNNKEL (reference sequence). CDR3 protein: CASSLFQASGGYTF. The CDR3 DNA follows: TGTGCCAGCAGCCTTTTTCAGGCAAGCGGTGGCTACACCTTC.

V is TRBV3-1 and J is TRBJ2-5; TRBD2 agrees at 14 bases. Germline CDR1 reads LGHDT; CDR2 reads YNNKEL (reference sequence). V trimming: 3 bases; J trimming: 7 bases; junction bases outside the gene matches: 4. This CDR3 has 15 residues. DNA of the CDR3: TGTGCCAGCAGCCAGGGACTAGCGGGAGACGGGACCCAGTACTTC. Translated: CASSQGLAGDGTQYF.

CDR3 residues: CASSQEGKKTQYF. CDR3 coding DNA: TGCGCCAGCAGCCAAGAAGGGAAAAAGACCCAGTACTTC. The chain employs TRBV4-1 and TRBJ2-5; D uncertain. CDR3 length: 13 residues. The V gene's germline CDR1 is MGHRA and CDR2 YSYEKL. Trimming left V 0 bases short and J 6 bases short, with 8 bases between.

J is TRBJ1-2 and V is TRBV7-9; 11 nucleotides line up with TRBD1. CDR3 length equals 13 residues. The V gene end was trimmed by 5 bases and the J gene end by 5 bases; junction bases not matched to a gene: 1. CDR1 and CDR2 (germline): SEHNR, FQNEAQ (reference sequence). CDR3 bases: TGTGCCAGCAGCCGGGACAGGGGGTATGGCTACACCTTC. Translation: CASSRDRGYGYTF. Full variable domain (rest looked up from reference TRBV7-9 and TRBJ1-2): DTGVSQNPRHKITKRGQNVTFRCDPISEHNRLYWYRQTLGQGPEFLTYFQNEAQLEKSRLLSDRFSAERPKGSFSTLEIQRTEQGDSAMYLCASSRDRGYGYTFGSGTRLTVV.

The gene calls are TRBV29-1 and TRBJ2-4; no clear D. In germline, CDR1 is SQVTM, CDR2 ANQGSEA. Trimming took off 1 base at V and 3 bases at J, with 7 bases between the two ends. The CDR3 is 13 residues long. In nucleotides, the CDR3 is TGCAGCGTTGAAGGGGGTGGCAAAAACATTCAGTACTTC. As protein: CSVEGGGKNIQYF.

This clonotype was found once. V is TRBV7-2 and J is TRBJ2-2; perhaps TRBD2 as D (6 bases). Trimming cost V 6 bases and J 3 bases, with 14 bases left between them. This CDR3 contains 15 residues. Germline CDR1 and CDR2: SGHTA and FQGNSA. CDR3 sequence: CASRQRAWDTGELFF. The CDR3 nucleotides are TGTGCCAGCAGACAGCGGGCATGGGACACCGGGGAGCTGTTTTTT.

A single count supports this clonotype. The rearrangement joins TRBV3-1 to TRBJ2-3; the match to TRBD2 covers 10 bases. This CDR3 has 16 residues. Germline V gene sequence: CDR1 LGHDT, CDR2 YNNKEL (reference sequence). J lost 6 bases, V lost 3 bases, and 9 bases had no gene match. Written as DNA, the CDR3 is TGTGCCAGCAGCCAGTTAGCGGGAGGTACCCTGGATACGCAGTATTTT. Translating it yields CASSQLAGGTLDTQYF.

The rearrangement joins TRBV30 to TRBJ1-1; D gene unclear. V lost 4 bases and J lost 0, with 9 bases in between. The CDR3 sequence is 13 residues long. CDR1 is GTSNPN and CDR2 is SVGIG in the germline V gene (reference sequence). As DNA, the CDR3 is TGTGCCTGGAAGAGTCAGTTGAACACTGAAGCTTTCTTT. Translated: CAWKSQLNTEAFF.

CDR3 sequence: CAISDQQENEQYF. The CDR3 DNA is TGTGCCATCAGTGATCAACAGGAGAACGAGCAGTACTTC. V usage is TRBV10-3 and J usage is TRBJ2-7; the D gene is possibly TRBD1 (5 bases). The CDR3 is 13 residues long. Germline V lookup: CDR1 ENHRY, CDR2 SYGVKD. V lost 3 bases and J lost 5, with 11 bases in between.

The chain combines TRBV7-8 with TRBJ1-5; D not resolved. The ends were cut back, 5 bases at V and 2 bases at J, with 13 bases in the middle. The CDR3 extends over 15 amino acids. Germline-derived CDR1 and CDR2 are SGHVS and FQNEAQ. The CDR3 spells CASSPYREGNQPQHF. The CDR3 bases are TGTGCCAGCAGCCCTTATCGGGAGGGCAATCAGCCCCAGCATTTT.

The V and J genes are TRBV19 and TRBJ2-2; tentatively, D is TRBD2 (5 bases). There are 15 residues in the CDR3. Trimming shortened V by 6 bases and J by 2 bases, and 13 bases separated the two germline ends. In germline, CDR1 is LNHDA, CDR2 SQIVND (reference sequence). CDR3 sequence (DNA): TGTGCCAGTAGCCCTTGGCGGGTAAACACCGGGGAGCTGTTTTTT. Its translation: CASSPWRVNTGELFF.

The V call is TRBV5-4, the J call TRBJ2-4, with 15 positions matching TRBD2. Germline CDR1 SGHNT, CDR2 YYREEE (reference sequence). The ends lost 5 bases at V and 12 bases at J; junction bases unmatched: 6. This CDR3 comprises 14 residues. CDR3 coding DNA: TGTGCCAGCAGTTCGGGACTAGCGGGAGGTCCTCAGTACTTC. Translated: CASSSGLAGGPQYF.

The chain uses TRBV9 and TRBJ2-6; D is undetermined. The V and J ends lost 3 bases and 1 base respectively, with 8 bases between them. The length of the CDR3 is 15 residues. Germline CDR1 reads SGDLS; CDR2 reads YYNGEE. Here the CDR3 reads CASSAISSGANVLTF. The CDR3 DNA reads as TGTGCCAGCAGCGCGATATCTTCTGGGGCCAACGTCCTGACTTTC.